This passage covers 19 T cell receptor beta chains from one sample sequenced in a study of blood T cells in healthy people across ages (dated by TCRdb to between 2014 and 2017). Library prep was done by 5' RACE. The reads were generated on an Illumina HiSeq 2500. The second PCR ran for roughly 6 to 11 cycles and used a J-beta primer mix along with a sample-barcoded 5' primer. TCRdb reworked the public reads: Q25 trimming with fastp, MiXCR clone assembly, productive beta chains retained. For every CDR3 protein sequence, its rows merge into one entry that carries the most common genes and DNA. The sample contains some 320,000 distinct CDR3 sequences, 25% to 30% of them found a single time. The top ten constitute 29% of the sample. Source material: blood. Receptor source: a woman aged 70-85 years in good health.

The gene calls are TRBV7-9 and TRBJ2-6; D gene unclear. Germline V gene data show CDR1 as SEHNR and CDR2 as FQNEAQ (reference sequence). V lost 1 base and J 0 bases, leaving 13 bases between the germline ends. This CDR3 is 18 amino acids long. CDR3 amino acids: CASSLDAGPGSGANVLTF. The CDR3 DNA reads TGTGCCAGCAGCTTAGATGCCGGCCCTGGCTCTGGGGCCAACGTCCTGACTTTC.

This clonotype was recorded a few times. The chain links TRBV28 to TRBJ2-1; D call uncertain. CDR3 size: 15 residues. Trimming took off 1 base at V and 4 bases at J, with 11 bases between the two ends. In germline, CDR1 is MDHEN, CDR2 SYDVKM. CDR3 amino acids: CASSLSLVRYNEQFF. In DNA form, the CDR3 reads TGTGCCAGCAGTTTATCCCTAGTCCGATACAATGAGCAGTTCTTC.

This chain joins TRBV6-2 or TRBV6-3 and TRBJ1-5; no clear D gene. The ends were cut back, 2 bases at V and 2 bases at J, with 1 base in the middle. Germline V gene data show CDR1 as MNHEY and CDR2 as SVGEGT. The CDR3 runs 12 residues. The CDR3 protein is CASSYGNQPQHF. CDR3 coding DNA: TGTGCCAGCAGTTACGGCAATCAGCCCCAGCATTTT.

This clonotype appeared a few times. V gene TRBV25-1 combines with J gene TRBJ2-1, with D hard to call. Germline assignment: CDR1 MGHDK and CDR2 SYGVNS. The CDR3 is made up of 14 amino acids. The V end lost 2 bases, the J end lost 5 bases, and 10 bases lay between the germline ends. Written as DNA, the CDR3 is TGTGCCAGCAGTGAACTGAACGTGAACAATGAGCAGTTCTTC. This translates into CASSELNVNNEQFF. Variable domain in full (rest from reference TRBV25-1 and TRBJ2-1): EADIYQTPRYLVIGTGKKITLECSQTMGHDKMYWYQQDPGMELHLIHYSYGVNSTEKGDLSSESTVSRIRTEHFPLTLESARPSHTSQYLCASSELNVNNEQFFGPGTRLTVL.

CDR3: CASSTRQGFDTEAFF. CDR3 DNA sequence: TGCGCCAGCAGCACCCGACAGGGGTTCGACACTGAAGCTTTCTTT. The rearrangement joins TRBV5-1 to TRBJ1-1; 8 nucleotides align to TRBD1. The CDR3 contains 15 residues. The germline V gene has CDR1 SGHRS and CDR2 YFSETQ. The V gene end was trimmed by 4 bases and the J gene end by 3 bases; junction bases not matched to a gene: 8.

The chain carries TRBV6-1 and TRBJ1-1; no clear D. V lost 7 bases to trimming and J lost 6 bases, with 12 bases between them. The CDR3 loop spans 12 amino acids. Looked up from germline, CDR1 is MNHNS and CDR2 is SASEGT. The CDR3 DNA follows: TGTGCCAGCACCCAGTTTCAGTCTGAAGCTTTCTTT. This encodes CASTQFQSEAFF.

The chain uses TRBV6-1 and TRBJ2-3, with 9 nucleotides matching TRBD2. The CDR3 spans 14 residues. The junction had 9 bases not matched to a gene; V was cut back by 3 bases and J by 11 bases. Germline lookup yields CDR1 MNHNS and CDR2 SASEGT. CDR3 loop: CASSEVGGRAEQYF. DNA for the CDR3: TGTGCCAGCAGTGAGGTTGGCGGGAGGGCCGAGCAGTATTTT.

This clonotype has only a few counts. The rearrangement uses TRBV3-1 and TRBJ2-7; tentative D call: TRBD2 (6 bases). Trimming stripped 0 bases from V and 8 bases from J, with 26 bases between. The CDR3 spans 18 residues. Germline loops: CDR1 LGHDT, CDR2 YNNKEL (reference sequence). CDR3: CASSQEGSSGSWSYKQYF. The CDR3 bases are TGTGCCAGCAGCCAAGAAGGTAGTAGCGGAAGTTGGAGTTACAAGCAGTACTTC.

In its sample, this clonotype was seen a few times. This chain connects TRBV21-1 to TRBJ2-5; the DNA was not used to check the table's D call, TRBD1. The closer fit of TRBJ2-7 to the DNA end suggests the J call may be wrong. TRBV21-1 is classified as a pseudogene. The CDR3 contains 14 residues. CDR3 loop: CASNPGHFGNEQYF. The CDR3 bases are TGTGCCAGCAACCCGGGACACTTCGGCAACGAGCAGTACTTC.

This chain connects TRBV20-1 to TRBJ2-4, with 9 bases lining up with TRBD2. Per the germline V gene, CDR1 is DFQATT and CDR2 is SNEGSKA (reference sequence). The CDR3 has 14 amino acids. V was pared by 6 bases and J by 9 bases, with 12 bases of the junction left unmatched. In DNA form, the CDR3 reads TGCAGTGCAATCTTATCCGAACTAGCGGGCATTCAGTACTTC. Translated: CSAILSELAGIQYF.

Many counts were recorded for this clonotype. The rearrangement uses TRBV28 and TRBJ2-1; tentatively, D is TRBD2 (6 bases). This CDR3 spans 16 amino acids. Germline CDR1 is MDHEN and CDR2 is SYDVKM. The germline V and J ends were trimmed by 4 bases and 8 bases, with 21 bases remaining between them. The CDR3 region is CASSSGLLGKGDEQFF. CDR3 DNA: TGTGCCAGCAGTTCCGGACTACTAGGAAAAGGGGATGAGCAGTTCTTC.

This clonotype showed up just a few times. This chain joins TRBV29-1 and TRBJ2-3; D is ambiguous. CDR3 length equals 16 residues. Trimming removed 3 bases from V and 2 bases from J, with 18 bases in between. Germline V gives CDR1 SQVTM, CDR2 ANQGSEA. The CDR3 reads CSVEDEDQLITDTQYF. CDR3 nucleotides: TGCAGCGTTGAGGATGAGGATCAACTTATCACAGATACGCAGTATTTT.

This sequence joins TRBV5-1 and TRBJ1-4; D perhaps matches TRBD1 (5 bases). This CDR3 region has 15 residues. Germline values: CDR1 SGHRS, CDR2 YFSETQ. Trimming took 5 bases from V and 0 from J, leaving 11 bases between them. The chain's CDR3 is CASRQTVATNEKLFF. The CDR3 DNA follows: TGCGCCAGCAGGCAGACAGTTGCAACTAATGAAAAACTGTTTTTT.

In its sample, this clonotype was seen a few times. The chain links TRBV6-5 to TRBJ2-1, with D unclear. The germline gives CDR1 MNHEY, CDR2 SVGAGI. The CDR3 totals 14 residues. V was cut by 9 bases and J by 0 bases, with 12 bases left in between. The CDR3 sequence: CASALTDSYNEQFF. CDR3 nucleotide sequence: TGTGCCAGTGCCCTGACGGACTCCTACAATGAGCAGTTCTTC.

At least ten counts were recorded for this clonotype. The chain couples TRBV7-9 to TRBJ2-1; 7 bases line up with TRBD1. CDR1 is SEHNR and CDR2 is FQNEAQ in the germline V gene (reference sequence). V gave up 1 base and J gave up 4 bases; unmatched junction bases: 4. The CDR3 totals 15 residues. The CDR3 nucleotides read TGTGCCAGCAGCTTAGTGGGACAGAGTTACAATGAGCAGTTCTTC. Translated, it gives CASSLVGQSYNEQFF.

This chain uses TRBV28 with TRBJ2-6; 11 bases map to TRBD1. The junction had 21 bases not matched to a gene; V was cut back by 4 bases and J by 1 base. CDR1 MDHEN and CDR2 SYDVKM come from the germline V gene. The CDR3 consists of 23 residues. DNA for the CDR3: TGTGCCAGCAGTTCTCCTAAGACCTGGACAGGGGGCATTTCGGGGTCTGGGGCCAACGTCCTGACTTTC. It yields the protein CASSSPKTWTGGISGSGANVLTF.

This sequence joins TRBV6-5 and TRBJ2-1, with 8 bases aligning to TRBD2. The V gene's germline CDR1 is MNHEY and CDR2 SVGAGI. With 2 bases clipped from V and 5 bases from J, the junction kept 5 bases outside the gene matches. The CDR3 extends over 15 amino acids. In nucleotides, the CDR3 is TGTGCCAGCAGTTACGTAGCGGGGATTAACAATGAGCAGTTCTTC. Translated: CASSYVAGINNEQFF.

This clonotype was observed a handful of times. The gene calls are TRBV25-1 and TRBJ1-2; D is unclear. Trimming stripped 8 bases from V and 1 base from J, with 14 bases between. CDR1 is MGHDK, CDR2 SYGVNS, per germline. The CDR3 runs to 14 residues. The DNA for the CDR3 is TGTGCCAGCCGAGGTGGTGGGATTAACTATGGCTACACCTTC. This sequence encodes CASRGGGINYGYTF.

V and J are TRBV14 and TRBJ1-3; D unclear. This CDR3 has 15 residues. The V and J ends lost 4 bases and 0 bases respectively, with 10 bases between them. Germline V gene lookup returns CDR1 SGHDN and CDR2 FVKESK. CDR3 sequence: CASSRQPGSGNTIYF. The DNA for the CDR3 is TGTGCCAGCAGCCGTCAGCCCGGCTCTGGAAACACCATATATTTT.